The 17 T cell receptor beta chains below come from one sample, sequenced in a study of Ad26.COV2.S vaccination and SARS-CoV-2 variants (dated by TCRdb to the early 2020s). The protocol used for the library was the immunoSEQ multiplex PCR assay. TCRdb took over this immuneACCESS table, retaining in-frame rearrangements with V and J assigned. Such tables are incomplete; in checked studies, under half of the missing clones stem from an unresolved V gene, and the remainder is unexplained. The sample data list a few hundred thousand clones, and around 91% of these were observed just once. Under 4.5% of the sample goes to the ten largest clones. What this sample's treatment or condition label stands for: over 15 received Ad26.COV2.S at low or high dose, single or two shots; 5 received placebo; per-sample allocation not given. For vaccine and placebo recipients, the sequenced repertoires came from samples collected on day 63 after the first injection.

Sequenced here: peripheral blood, sampled in a trial of Ad26.COV2.S vaccine versus placebo. All receptors derive from a person aged 18-60 years who received the Ad26.COV2.S COVID-19 vaccine or a placebo.

V usage is TRBV27 and J usage is TRBJ1-6, with D possibly TRBD1 on 6 matching bases. Trimming stripped 4 bases from V and 7 bases from J, with 14 bases between. The CDR3 extends over 15 amino acids. Germline V gene data show CDR1 as MNHEY and CDR2 as SMNVEV (reference sequence). This chain's CDR3 is CASSSGVSWNSPLHF. DNA of the CDR3: TGTGCCAGCAGTTCAGGGGTTTCATGGAATTCACCCCTCCACTTT.

This sequence joins TRBV7-9 and TRBJ2-7; TRBD2 aligns across 7 bases. The CDR3 has 16 amino acids. Per the germline V gene, CDR1 is SEHNR and CDR2 is FQNEAQ (reference sequence). J gave up 2 bases and V 5 bases, and 12 bases lay outside the gene matches. Here the CDR3 DNA reads TGTGCCAGCAGCCCGTGGGGAGCGGGAACGACCTACGAGCAGTACTTC. It translates to CASSPWGAGTTYEQYF.

This clone was observed once. The rearrangement links TRBV27 to TRBJ2-5; D possibly uses TRBD1 or TRBD2 (5 bases each). The CDR3 extends over 13 amino acids. Looked up from germline, CDR1 is MNHEY and CDR2 is SMNVEV (reference sequence). The V and J ends lost 10 bases and 5 bases respectively, with 17 bases between them. CDR3 in DNA: TGTGCCACGACAGAGTCTGGGACGGAGACCCAGTACTTC. Translated: CATTESGTETQYF.

This clone appeared once. The V call is TRBV4-1, the J call TRBJ2-1; 10 positions match TRBD2. Germline CDR1 reads MGHRA; CDR2 reads YSYEKL. The CDR3 covers 16 residues. V lost 1 base to trimming and J lost 2 bases; unmatched junction nucleotides: 2. The CDR3: CASSQVSGRAYNEQFF. DNA for the CDR3: TGCGCCAGCAGCCAAGTCAGCGGGAGGGCCTACAATGAGCAGTTCTTC.

This clone was seen a single time. The V and J genes are TRBV5-6 and TRBJ2-2; tentative D call: TRBD2 (5 bases). The CDR3 consists of 15 residues. Germline V CDR1 and CDR2: SGHDT, YYEEEE. Deletions cut 3 bases from V and 7 bases from J, with 16 bases between. For the CDR3, the DNA is TGTGCCAGCAGCTCAAGGGCGGACTGGAGCGGGGAGCTGTTTTTT. It is translated as CASSSRADWSGELFF.

The V and J genes are TRBV9 and TRBJ1-3; D not resolved. V was cut by 0 bases and J by 1 base, with 11 bases left in between. Germline assignment: CDR1 SGDLS and CDR2 YYNGEE. The CDR3 is made up of 16 amino acids. In DNA form, the CDR3 reads TGTGCCAGCAGCGTAGTCGGTGCAGGTTCTGGAAACACCATATATTTT. This translates into CASSVVGAGSGNTIYF.

The chain recombines TRBV7-3 with TRBJ2-1; D uncertain. CDR1 is SGHTA, CDR2 FQGTGA, per germline. The CDR3 consists of 13 residues. Trimming pared 3 bases from V and 6 bases from J, leaving 9 bases between. CDR3 sequence: CASSLIIGNEQFF. CDR3 sequence (DNA): TGTGCCAGCAGCTTGATAATTGGCAATGAGCAGTTCTTC.

This clone was counted a few times. This sequence joins TRBV19 and TRBJ1-5; 7 bases line up with TRBD1. The CDR3 length is 16 residues. CDR1 is LNHDA and CDR2 is SQIVND in the germline V gene (reference sequence). Trimming at V came to 7 bases and at J to 6 bases, leaving 15 bases not matched to a gene. The CDR3 bases are TGTGCCAGTACCTCGTATGCAGGGGGGAGGGTTCAGCCCCAGCATTTT. Its translation is CASTSYAGGRVQPQHF.

Concerning this clone: The same CDR3 also results from other DNA sequences found in this sample. The J gene is TRBJ2-5, the V gene TRBV18, with unresolved D. Germline V lookup: CDR1 KGHSH, CDR2 LQKENI. The CDR3 length is 11 residues. Between the trimmed V and J ends, which lost 3 bases and 5 bases, there was a span of 4 bases. The CDR3 protein is CASSPRETQYF. The CDR3 nucleotides read TGTGCCAGCTCACCCCGGGAGACCCAGTACTTC.

CDR3 protein: CASSSPMGGYTF. The CDR3 DNA sequence: TGTGCCAGCAGTTCCCCCATGGGGGGCTACACCTTC. The chain recombines TRBV12-3 or TRBV12-4 with TRBJ1-2; no clear D gene. V shed 4 bases and J shed 8 bases, with 11 bases lying between them. This CDR3 is built from 12 residues.

V gene TRBV28 combines with J gene TRBJ1-2, with D uncertain. The germline gives CDR1 MDHEN, CDR2 SYDVKM. The CDR3 is 12 residues long. Trimming pared 6 bases from V and 4 bases from J, leaving 9 bases between. Here the CDR3 reads CASRPPLYGYTF. For the CDR3, the DNA is TGTGCCAGCAGGCCCCCTCTCTATGGCTACACCTTC.

This chain links TRBV28 with TRBJ2-7, with a weak D call TRBD2 (5 bases). The V end was cut by 2 bases, the J end by 2 bases, with 13 bases between. The CDR3 extends over 15 amino acids. Germline V lookup: CDR1 MDHEN, CDR2 SYDVKM. CDR3 coding DNA: TGTGCCAGCAGTTTAGAGGGCAGGAGGACCTACGAGCAGTACTTC. It codes for CASSLEGRRTYEQYF.

V usage is TRBV6-5 and J usage is TRBJ2-7; possibly TRBD2 for D (6 bases). Per germline, CDR1 MNHEY and CDR2 SVGAGI. Deletions cut 6 bases from V and 5 bases from J, with 20 bases between. This CDR3 is built from 15 residues. The CDR3 DNA reads as TGTGCCAGCAGCCCCAGCAGGAGGGGCCCGAACGAGCAGTACTTC. Its protein product is CASSPSRRGPNEQYF.

V and J are TRBV6-5 and TRBJ2-7; TRBD1 matches at 10 bases. This CDR3 is 13 amino acids long. V was pared by 10 bases and J by 7 bases, with 10 bases of the junction left unmatched. Germline assignment: CDR1 MNHEY and CDR2 SVGAGI. The CDR3 spells CATSRQGAWEQYF. CDR3 nucleotides: TGTGCCACTTCCCGACAGGGGGCCTGGGAGCAGTACTTC.

The chain recombines TRBV9 with TRBJ2-3; possibly TRBD1 or TRBD2 for D (6 bases each). Deletions cut 0 bases from V and 7 bases from J, with 12 bases between. The germline V gene encodes CDR1 SGDLS and CDR2 YYNGEE. The CDR3 contains 14 residues. The CDR3 nucleotides read TGTGCCAGCAGCGTAGCTGGAGGGGGGCATACGCAGTATTTT. Translation: CASSVAGGGHTQYF.

The chain has TRBV12-1 and TRBJ2-7; the D call of TRBD2 is as the table states it, not checked on the DNA. TRBV12-1 is a pseudogene segment. There are 18 residues in the CDR3. CDR3 coding DNA: TGTGCCAGCAGCCCTCGGACTAGCGGCCGACCGGGCAACTACGAGCAGTACTTC. Amino acids: CASSPRTSGRPGNYEQYF.

The CDR3 loop is CASRTGSEAFF. The CDR3 coding sequence is TGTGCCAGCAGGACAGGGTCTGAAGCTTTCTTT. The V call is TRBV6-5, the J call TRBJ1-1; 7 positions match TRBD1. V lost 6 bases to trimming and J lost 6 bases; unmatched junction nucleotides: 1. Germline CDR1 MNHEY, CDR2 SVGAGI. The CDR3 runs to 11 residues.